Listed below are T cell receptor beta chains from one sample, sequenced in a study of early T cells in non-severe SARS-CoV-2 infection. MiXCR was run by TCRdb on the 5' RACE reads, yielding one entry per CDR3 protein. The data show 75,000 or so distinct CDR3 sequences, with approximately 12% seen just once and less than 7% held by the top ten. Input material: whole blood. These TCRs come from an adult who was a healthcare worker with PCR-confirmed SARS-CoV-2 infection or an uninfected control (not recorded which). CDR3s include the opening cysteine and the closing phenylalanine or tryptophan. Expanded clones are given a class, and other clones once, few, many or no size at all.

TRBV24-1	many	TRBJ2-3	CATSDRLAGSTDTQYF
TRBV29-1	many	TRBJ2-7	CSVGVSYEQYF
TRBV10-3	NA	TRBJ2-1	CAIRDPTIHNEQFF
TRBV24-1	many	TRBJ2-4	CATSDFQGGKNIQYF
TRBV20-1	few	TRBJ2-5	CSASPEETQYF
TRBV29-1	many	TRBJ1-2	CSVEVTGTGVFYGYTF
TRBV7-3	few	TRBJ2-3	CASSLAGGPTDTQYF
TRBV5-5	few	TRBJ1-1	CASSLTGSVPEAFF
TRBV5-1	many	TRBJ2-5	CASSLFGGGEETQYF
TRBV29-1	few	TRBJ1-1	CSVDGQGAITEAFF
TRBV29-1	few	TRBJ2-7	CSVGLAGEQYF
TRBV5-1	NA	TRBJ2-3	CASSLGQGIDTQYF
TRBV10-3	few	TRBJ1-1	CAIRSQSRPNMNTEAFF
TRBV7-9	many	TRBJ2-3	CASSSPRRTGRTDTQYF
TRBV19	many	TRBJ2-2	CASSPQRGGTGELFF
TRBV5-1	NA	TRBJ2-1	CASSPVVSGRAGEQFF
TRBV18	NA	TRBJ1-1	CASSPRDTENTEAFF
TRBV10-3	many	TRBJ2-3	CAISLAGGTDTQYF
TRBV7-8	NA	TRBJ1-4	CASSAPKGSYNEKLFF
TRBV5-1	many	TRBJ2-5	CASSLGRGAETQYF
TRBV4-1	NA	TRBJ2-7	CASSQAGQGSYEQYF
TRBV12-3/TRBV12-4	many	TRBJ2-7	CASSPRGGTYEQYF
TRBV5-6	few	TRBJ1-6	CASSRRDGYSPLHF
TRBV18	NA	TRBJ2-3	CASSRPGTASTDTQYF
TRBV9	NA	TRBJ2-1	CASSVDVFSEQFF
TRBV20-1	NA	TRBJ2-5	CSARDLGLETQYF
TRBV21-1	NA	TRBJ2-3	CASFCTDTQYF
TRBV5-6	few	TRBJ2-6	CASTQLGRLSGANVLTF
TRBV29-1	few	TRBJ2-2	CSVDGGASGELFF
TRBV11-2	NA	TRBJ2-2	CASSLPMGRTGELFF
TRBV5-1	many	TRBJ1-6	CASSTDRGDSPLHF
TRBV12-5	many	TRBJ2-7	CASDSRVEGYEQYF
TRBV19	few	TRBJ2-1	CASSIGLELYNEQFF
TRBV29-1	many	TRBJ2-2	CSVGTVGTGELFF
TRBV24-1	many	TRBJ2-1	CATSDATAPSYNEQFF
TRBV6-2/TRBV6-3	many	TRBJ2-1	CASSYPTGGLDNEQFF
TRBV14	many	TRBJ1-5	CASSQDHNQPQHF
TRBV18	many	TRBJ2-1	CASSPPGLTSGRSGEQFF
TRBV20-1	few	TRBJ2-7	CSAKGSGDHYEQYF
TRBV12-3/TRBV12-4	many	TRBJ1-6	CASSLQGNSPLHF
TRBV4-1	NA	TRBJ2-5	CASSQDPSQTQYF
TRBV29-1	few	TRBJ1-1	CSVALRQGDPEAFF
TRBV2	few	TRBJ2-7	CASSLATEQYF
TRBV18	many	TRBJ2-4	CASSPPRTLAKNIQYF
TRBV6-5	many	TRBJ1-2	CATLGGVYGYTF
TRBV7-3	few	TRBJ1-2	CASSPGQPYGYTF
TRBV19	many	TRBJ2-2	CASKTTSGRGELFF
TRBV5-6	NA	TRBJ1-6	CASSGGTVRNSPLHF
TRBV19	NA	TRBJ1-2	CASQGPAYGYTF
TRBV12-3/TRBV12-4	many	TRBJ1-1	CASSELRGMNTEAFF
TRBV11-3	NA	TRBJ1-6	CASSLARATGVHF
TRBV6-2/TRBV6-3	many	TRBJ2-3	CASSVGVRTDTQYF
TRBV11-2	many	TRBJ1-2	CASSGGSRNYGYTF
TRBV6-5	NA	TRBJ1-4	CASSSAPRTNEKLFF